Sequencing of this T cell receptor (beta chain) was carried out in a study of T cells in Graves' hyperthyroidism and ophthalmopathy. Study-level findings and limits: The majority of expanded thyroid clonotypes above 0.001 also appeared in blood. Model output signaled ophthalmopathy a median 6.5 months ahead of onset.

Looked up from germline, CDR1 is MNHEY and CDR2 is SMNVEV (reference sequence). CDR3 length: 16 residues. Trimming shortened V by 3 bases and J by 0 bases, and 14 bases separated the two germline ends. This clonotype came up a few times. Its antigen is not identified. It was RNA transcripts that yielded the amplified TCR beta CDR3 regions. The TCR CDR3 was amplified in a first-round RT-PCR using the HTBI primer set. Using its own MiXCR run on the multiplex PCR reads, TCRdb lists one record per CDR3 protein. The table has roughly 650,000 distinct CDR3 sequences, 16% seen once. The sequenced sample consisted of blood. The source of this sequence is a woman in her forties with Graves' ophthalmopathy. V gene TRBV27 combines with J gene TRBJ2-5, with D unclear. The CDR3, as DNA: TGTGCCAGCAGTTTTCGGCTCCCATCTGACCAAGAGACCCAGTACTTC. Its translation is CASSFRLPSDQETQYF.